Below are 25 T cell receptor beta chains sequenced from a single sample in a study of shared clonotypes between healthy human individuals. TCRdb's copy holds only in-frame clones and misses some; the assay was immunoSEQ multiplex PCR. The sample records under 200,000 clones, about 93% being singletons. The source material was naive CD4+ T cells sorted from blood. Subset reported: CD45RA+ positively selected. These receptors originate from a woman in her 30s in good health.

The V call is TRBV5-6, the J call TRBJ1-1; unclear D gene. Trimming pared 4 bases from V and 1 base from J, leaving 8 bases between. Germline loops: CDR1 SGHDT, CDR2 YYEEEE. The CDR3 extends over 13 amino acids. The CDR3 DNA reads TGTGCCAGCAGCGCCCGTCCGAACACTGAAGCTTTCTTT. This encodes CASSARPNTEAFF.

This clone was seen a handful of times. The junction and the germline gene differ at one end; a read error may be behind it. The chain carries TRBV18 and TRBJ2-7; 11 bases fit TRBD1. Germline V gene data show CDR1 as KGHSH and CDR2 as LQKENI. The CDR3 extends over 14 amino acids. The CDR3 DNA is TGTGCCAGCTCCCCACGGACAGGGGGCGACGAGCAGTACTTC. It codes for CASSPRTGGDEQYF. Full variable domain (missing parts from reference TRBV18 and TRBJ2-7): NAGVMQNPRHLVRRRGQEARLRCSPMKGHSHVYWYRQLPEEGLKFMVYLQKENIIDESGMPKERFSAEFPKEGPSILRIQQVVRGDSAAYFCASSPRTGGDEQYFGPGTRLTVT.

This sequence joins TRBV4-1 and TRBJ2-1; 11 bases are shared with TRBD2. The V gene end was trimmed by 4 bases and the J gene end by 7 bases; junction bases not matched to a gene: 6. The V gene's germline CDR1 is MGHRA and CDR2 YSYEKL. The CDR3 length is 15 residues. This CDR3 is CASSPTSGRRNEQFF. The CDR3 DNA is TGCGCCAGCAGCCCCACTAGCGGGAGAAGGAATGAGCAGTTCTTC.

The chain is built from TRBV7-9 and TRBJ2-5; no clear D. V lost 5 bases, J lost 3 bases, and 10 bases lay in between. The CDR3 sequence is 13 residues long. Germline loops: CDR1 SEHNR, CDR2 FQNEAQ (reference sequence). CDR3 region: CASSKTGEETQYF. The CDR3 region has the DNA TGTGCCAGCAGCAAGACTGGGGAAGAGACCCAGTACTTC.

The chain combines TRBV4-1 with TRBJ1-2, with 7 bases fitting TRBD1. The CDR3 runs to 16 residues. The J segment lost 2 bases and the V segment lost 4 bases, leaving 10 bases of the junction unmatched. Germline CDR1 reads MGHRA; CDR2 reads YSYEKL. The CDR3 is CASSRPGQKANYGYTF. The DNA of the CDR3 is TGCGCCAGCAGCCGACCGGGACAGAAGGCAAACTATGGCTACACCTTC.

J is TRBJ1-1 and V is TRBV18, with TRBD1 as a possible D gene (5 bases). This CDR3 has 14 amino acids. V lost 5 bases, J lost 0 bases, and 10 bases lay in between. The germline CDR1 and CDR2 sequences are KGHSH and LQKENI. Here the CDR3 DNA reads TGTGCCAGCTCAAGACAGTATCTGAACACTGAAGCTTTCTTT. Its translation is CASSRQYLNTEAFF.

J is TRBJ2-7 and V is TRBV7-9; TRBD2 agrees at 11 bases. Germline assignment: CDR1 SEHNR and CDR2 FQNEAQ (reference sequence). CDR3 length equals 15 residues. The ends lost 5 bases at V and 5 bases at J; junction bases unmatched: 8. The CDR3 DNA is TGTGCCAGCAGCCTCCAACTAGCGGGAGTCAACGAGCAGTACTTC. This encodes CASSLQLAGVNEQYF.

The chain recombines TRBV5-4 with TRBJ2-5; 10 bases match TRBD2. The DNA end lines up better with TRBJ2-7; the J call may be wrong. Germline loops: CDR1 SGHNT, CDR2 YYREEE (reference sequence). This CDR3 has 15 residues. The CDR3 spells CASSWGAGGPYEQYF. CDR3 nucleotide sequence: TGTGCCAGCAGCTGGGGAGCGGGAGGGCCCTACGAGCAGTACTTC.

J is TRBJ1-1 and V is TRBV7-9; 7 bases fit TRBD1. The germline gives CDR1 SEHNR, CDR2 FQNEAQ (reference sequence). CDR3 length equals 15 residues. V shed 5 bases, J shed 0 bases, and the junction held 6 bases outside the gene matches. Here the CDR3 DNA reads TGTGCCAGCAGCCCGAGGGGGCACCTGAACACTGAAGCTTTCTTT. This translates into CASSPRGHLNTEAFF.

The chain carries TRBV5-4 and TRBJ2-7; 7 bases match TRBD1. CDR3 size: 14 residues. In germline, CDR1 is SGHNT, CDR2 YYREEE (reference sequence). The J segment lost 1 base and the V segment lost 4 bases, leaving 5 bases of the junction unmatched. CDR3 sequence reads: CASSLWTGSYEQYF. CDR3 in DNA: TGTGCCAGCAGCCTTTGGACAGGATCCTACGAGCAGTACTTC.

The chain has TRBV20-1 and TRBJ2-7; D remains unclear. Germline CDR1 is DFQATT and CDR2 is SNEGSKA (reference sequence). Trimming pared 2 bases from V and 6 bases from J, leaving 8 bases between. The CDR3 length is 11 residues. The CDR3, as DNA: TGCAGTGCTAGACCCGCACGCGAGCAGTACTTC. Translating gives CSARPAREQYF.

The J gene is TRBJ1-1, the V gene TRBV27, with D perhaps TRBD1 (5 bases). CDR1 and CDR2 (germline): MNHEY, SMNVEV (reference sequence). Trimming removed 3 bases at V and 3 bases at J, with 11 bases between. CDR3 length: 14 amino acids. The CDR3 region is CASSLGGWDTEAFF. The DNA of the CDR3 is TGTGCCAGCAGTTTGGGGGGTTGGGACACTGAAGCTTTCTTT.

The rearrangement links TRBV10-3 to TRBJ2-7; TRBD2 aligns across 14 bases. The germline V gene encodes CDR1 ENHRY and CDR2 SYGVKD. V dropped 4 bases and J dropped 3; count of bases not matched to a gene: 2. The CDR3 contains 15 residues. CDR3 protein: CAISGTSGRFYEQYF. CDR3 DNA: TGTGCCATCAGTGGGACTAGCGGGAGGTTCTACGAGCAGTACTTC.

For the CDR3, the DNA is TGTGCCAGTAGTATATGGGCAGATAACTATGGCTACACCTTC. Translated: CASSIWADNYGYTF. This chain uses TRBV19 with TRBJ1-2; D gene ambiguous. Germline assignment: CDR1 LNHDA and CDR2 SQIVND (reference sequence). This CDR3 comprises 14 residues. V lost 2 bases, J lost 1 base, and 8 bases lay in between.

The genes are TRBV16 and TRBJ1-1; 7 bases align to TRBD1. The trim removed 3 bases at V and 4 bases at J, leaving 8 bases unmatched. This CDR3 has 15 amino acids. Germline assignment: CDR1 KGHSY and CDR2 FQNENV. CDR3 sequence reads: CASSQRQGRGTEAFF. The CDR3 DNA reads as TGTGCCAGCAGCCAGAGACAGGGTCGTGGCACTGAAGCTTTCTTT.

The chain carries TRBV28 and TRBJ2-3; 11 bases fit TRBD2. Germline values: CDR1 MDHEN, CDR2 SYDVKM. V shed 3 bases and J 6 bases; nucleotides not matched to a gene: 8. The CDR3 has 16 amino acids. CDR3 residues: CASSFRLLAGVDTQYF. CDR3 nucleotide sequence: TGTGCCAGCAGTTTTCGGCTACTAGCGGGAGTCGATACGCAGTATTTT.

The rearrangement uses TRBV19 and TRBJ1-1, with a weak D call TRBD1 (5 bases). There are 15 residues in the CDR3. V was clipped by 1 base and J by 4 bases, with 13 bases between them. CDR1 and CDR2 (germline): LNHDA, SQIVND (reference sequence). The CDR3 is CASSIAPDTFTEAFF. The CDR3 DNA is TGTGCCAGTAGTATAGCTCCGGACACTTTCACTGAAGCTTTCTTT. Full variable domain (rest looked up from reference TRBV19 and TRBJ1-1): DGGITQSPKYLFRKEGQNVTLSCEQNLNHDAMYWYRQDPGQGLRLIYYSQIVNDFQKGDIAEGYSVSREKKESFPLTVTSAQKNPTAFYLCASSIAPDTFTEAFFGQGTRLTVV.

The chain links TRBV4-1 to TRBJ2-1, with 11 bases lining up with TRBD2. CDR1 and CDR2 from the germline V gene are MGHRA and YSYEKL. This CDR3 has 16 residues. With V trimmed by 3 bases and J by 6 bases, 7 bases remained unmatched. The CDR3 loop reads CASSQPTSGGRNEQFF. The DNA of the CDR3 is TGCGCCAGCAGCCAGCCTACTAGCGGGGGTCGCAATGAGCAGTTCTTC.

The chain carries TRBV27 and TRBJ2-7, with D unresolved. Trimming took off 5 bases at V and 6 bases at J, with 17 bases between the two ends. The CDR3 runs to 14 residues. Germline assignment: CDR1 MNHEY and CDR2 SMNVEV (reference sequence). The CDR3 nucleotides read TGTGCCAGCAGTCCTTTGGGCCCCCTTAGCGAGCAGTACTTC. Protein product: CASSPLGPLSEQYF.

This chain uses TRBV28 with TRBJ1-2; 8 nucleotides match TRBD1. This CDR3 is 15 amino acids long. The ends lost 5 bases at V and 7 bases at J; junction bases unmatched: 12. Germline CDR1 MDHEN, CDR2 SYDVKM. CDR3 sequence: CASSQGQGGLSGYTF. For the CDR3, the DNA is TGTGCCAGCAGTCAAGGACAGGGTGGCTTGTCTGGCTACACCTTC.

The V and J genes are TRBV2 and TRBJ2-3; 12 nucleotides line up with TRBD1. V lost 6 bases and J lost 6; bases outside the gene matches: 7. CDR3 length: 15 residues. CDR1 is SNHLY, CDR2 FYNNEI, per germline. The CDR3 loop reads CASSVGTGGRDTQYF. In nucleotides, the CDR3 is TGTGCCAGCAGCGTCGGGACAGGGGGCCGGGATACGCAGTATTTT.

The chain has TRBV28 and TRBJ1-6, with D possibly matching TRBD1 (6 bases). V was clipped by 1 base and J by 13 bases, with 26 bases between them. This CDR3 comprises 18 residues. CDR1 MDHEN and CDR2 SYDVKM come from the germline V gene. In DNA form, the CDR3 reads TGTGCCAGCAGTTTATACCGGTTTCAGGGGAGAGGGATCTCCCCCCTCCACTTT. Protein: CASSLYRFQGRGISPLHF.

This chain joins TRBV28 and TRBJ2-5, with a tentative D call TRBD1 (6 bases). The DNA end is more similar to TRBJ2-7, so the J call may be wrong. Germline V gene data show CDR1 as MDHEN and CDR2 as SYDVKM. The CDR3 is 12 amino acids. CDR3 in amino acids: CAIGLRGYEQYF. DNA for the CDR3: TGTGCCATCGGGCTCAGGGGCTACGAGCAGTACTTC.

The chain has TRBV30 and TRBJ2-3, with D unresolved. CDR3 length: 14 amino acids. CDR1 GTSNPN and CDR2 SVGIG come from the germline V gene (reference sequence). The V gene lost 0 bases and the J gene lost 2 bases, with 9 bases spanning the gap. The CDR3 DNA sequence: TGTGCCTGGAGTGTTTACTCGAACACAGATACGCAGTATTTT. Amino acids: CAWSVYSNTDTQYF.

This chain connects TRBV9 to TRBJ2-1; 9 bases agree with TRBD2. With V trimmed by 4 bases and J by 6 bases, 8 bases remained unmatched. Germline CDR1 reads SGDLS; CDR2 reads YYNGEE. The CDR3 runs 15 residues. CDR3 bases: TGTGCCAGCAGCCCTGCGGGAGGGTTAGTCAATGAGCAGTTCTTC. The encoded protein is CASSPAGGLVNEQFF. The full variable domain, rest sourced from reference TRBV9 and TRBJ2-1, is DSGVTQTPKHLITATGQRVTLRCSPRSGDLSVYWYQQSLDQGLQFLIQYYNGEERAKGNILERFSAQQFPDLHSELNLSSLELGDSALYFCASSPAGGLVNEQFFGPGTRLTVL.